This T cell receptor beta chain is drawn from a study of long-term antiretroviral therapy in people with HIV. This clone appeared a few times. Its antigen is not identified. Study-wide results and limits: Against controls, HIV repertoires showed narrower ranges of CDR3 length. Clones that had undergone expansion before ART prevailed in the repertoire throughout all time points. Once patients were on ART, diversity went higher but still fell short of transplant donor controls. Blood in the study was drawn between the mid-2000s and the late 2010s, possibly under older ART regimens, which may be less effective than current ones.

The run of the v3.0 immunoSEQ assay was at survey level. The data were produced by immunoSEQ multiplex PCR, yet TCRdb's version contains in-frame clones alone and is incomplete. This table has 18,000 or so clones, 78% appearing once. CDR3 length: 14 amino acids. The ends were cut back, 7 bases at V and 2 bases at J, with 12 bases in the middle. CDR1 and CDR2 (germline): SNHLY, FYNNEI. Sequences were derived from unsorted PBMCs, sampled at the start of antiretroviral therapy, before treatment. The chain couples TRBV2 to TRBJ1-5; D may be TRBD1 (5 bases). The source is a woman in her 40s with HIV. CDR3 sequence: CASNDRGGNQPQHF. The CDR3 region has the DNA TGTGCCAGCAATGATAGGGGAGGCAATCAGCCCCAGCATTTT.